The 7 T cell receptor beta chains below all came from one sample that was sequenced in a study of type 1 and type 2 diabetes patients. Amplification started from genomic DNA. Multiplex PCR with 30 forward and 13 reverse primers amplified the TCR beta CDR3. TCRdb called the multiplex PCR reads again in MiXCR, with one record for every CDR3 protein. Of about 270,000 distinct CDR3 sequences listed, approximately 50% are singletons. Sequenced material: peripheral blood mononuclear cells (PBMCs). The receptors derive from a man aged 18 to 29 with type 2 diabetes.

The chain is built from TRBV29-1 and TRBJ2-5, with a possible D match to TRBD1 (6 bases). CDR1 is SQVTM and CDR2 is ANQGSEA in the germline V gene. The CDR3 runs 10 residues. Trimming took 4 bases from V and 7 from J, leaving 7 bases between them. The CDR3: CSVAQGTQYF. The CDR3 region has the DNA TGCAGCGTTGCACAGGGGACCCAGTACTTC.

This clonotype was observed a handful of times. The J gene is TRBJ2-5, the V gene TRBV12-3 or TRBV12-4; maybe TRBD2 (6 bases). Matching the DNA end better, TRBJ2-1 makes the J call doubtful. This CDR3 contains 13 residues. CDR3 nucleotide sequence: TGTGCCAGCAGTTTAGAGGGTTTGCGGGGGCAGTTCTTC. Its translation is CASSLEGLRGQFF.

V gene TRBV30 combines with J gene TRBJ1-2; D gene ambiguous. CDR3 size: 11 residues. CDR1 GTSNPN and CDR2 SVGIG come from the germline V gene (reference sequence). The ends were cut back, 3 bases at V and 8 bases at J, with 10 bases in the middle. CDR3 nucleotides: TGTGCCTGGAGCGAGGCGGGAGGCTACACCTTC. Translating gives CAWSEAGGYTF.

This chain joins TRBV10-3 and TRBJ2-7; D possibly corresponds to TRBD1 (5 bases). Germline CDR1 and CDR2: ENHRY and SYGVKD. Trimming took off 2 bases at V and 2 bases at J, with 10 bases between the two ends. This CDR3 region has 14 residues. DNA of the CDR3: TGTGCCATCAGTGAGGGCAGGGATCCCTACGAGCAGTACTTC. Its translation is CAISEGRDPYEQYF.

The gene calls are TRBV7-2 and TRBJ2-7, with no clear D. The CDR3 extends over 14 amino acids. Trimming took off 3 bases at V and 2 bases at J, with 11 bases between the two ends. CDR1 is SGHTA, CDR2 FQGNSA, per germline. CDR3 region: CASSFSPAAYEQYF. CDR3 in DNA: TGTGCCAGCAGCTTTTCCCCCGCGGCCTACGAGCAGTACTTC.

This clonotype appeared once. As DNA, the CDR3 is TGTGCCAGCTCAACGACAGCGACCATCTACGAGCAGTACTTC. Translated, it gives CASSTTATIYEQYF. The V call is TRBV7-8, the J call TRBJ2-7; perhaps TRBD1 as D (5 bases). Germline-derived CDR1 and CDR2 are SGHVS and FQNEAQ. The ends were cut back, 8 bases at V and 3 bases at J, with 17 bases in the middle. The CDR3 spans 14 residues.

Note on this clonotype: One junction end does not reproduce the germline sequence, and a read error may be involved. The chain recombines TRBV10-1 with TRBJ2-7; 8 bases are shared with TRBD1. The CDR3 extends over 16 amino acids. Germline CDR1 reads WNHNN; CDR2 reads SYGVQD (reference sequence). CDR3 bases: TGTGCCAGCAGTGAGTCCAGTCCCCACAGGGGGGACGAGCAGTACTTC. It encodes CASSESSPHRGDEQYF.